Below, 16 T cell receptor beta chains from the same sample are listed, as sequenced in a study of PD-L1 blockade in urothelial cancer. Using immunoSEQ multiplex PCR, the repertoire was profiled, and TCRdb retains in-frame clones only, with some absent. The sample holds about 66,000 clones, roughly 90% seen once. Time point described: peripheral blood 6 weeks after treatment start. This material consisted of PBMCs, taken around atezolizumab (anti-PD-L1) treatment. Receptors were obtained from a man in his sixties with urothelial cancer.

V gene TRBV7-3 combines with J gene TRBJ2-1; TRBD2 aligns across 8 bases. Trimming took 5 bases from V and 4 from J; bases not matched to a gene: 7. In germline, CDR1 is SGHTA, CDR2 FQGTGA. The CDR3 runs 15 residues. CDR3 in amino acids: CASSQAGVGYNEQFF. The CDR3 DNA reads TGTGCCAGCAGCCAAGCGGGAGTGGGATACAATGAGCAGTTCTTC.

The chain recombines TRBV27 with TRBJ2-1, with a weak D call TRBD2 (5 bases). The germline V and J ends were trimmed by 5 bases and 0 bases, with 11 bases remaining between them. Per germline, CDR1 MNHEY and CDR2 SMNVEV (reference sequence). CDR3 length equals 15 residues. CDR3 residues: CASSTDGGSYNEQFF. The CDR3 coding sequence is TGTGCCAGCAGTACCGACGGAGGCTCCTACAATGAGCAGTTCTTC.

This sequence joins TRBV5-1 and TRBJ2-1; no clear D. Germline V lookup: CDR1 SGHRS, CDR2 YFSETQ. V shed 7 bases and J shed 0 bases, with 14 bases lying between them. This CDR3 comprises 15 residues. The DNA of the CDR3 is TGCGCCAGCGGCATGGGTGCCAGCTCCTACAATGAGCAGTTCTTC. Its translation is CASGMGASSYNEQFF.

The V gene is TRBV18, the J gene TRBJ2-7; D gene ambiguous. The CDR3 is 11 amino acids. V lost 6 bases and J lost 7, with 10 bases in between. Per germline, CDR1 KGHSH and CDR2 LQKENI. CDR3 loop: CASSVLREQYF. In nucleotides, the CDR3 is TGTGCCAGCTCCGTCTTGAGGGAGCAGTACTTC.

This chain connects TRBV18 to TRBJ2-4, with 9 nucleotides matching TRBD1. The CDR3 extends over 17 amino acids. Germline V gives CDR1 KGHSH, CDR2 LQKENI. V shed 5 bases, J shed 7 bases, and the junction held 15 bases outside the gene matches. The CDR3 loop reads CASSANLKGQGRNIQYF. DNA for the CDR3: TGTGCCAGCTCAGCGAACCTGAAGGGACAGGGACGTAACATTCAGTACTTC.

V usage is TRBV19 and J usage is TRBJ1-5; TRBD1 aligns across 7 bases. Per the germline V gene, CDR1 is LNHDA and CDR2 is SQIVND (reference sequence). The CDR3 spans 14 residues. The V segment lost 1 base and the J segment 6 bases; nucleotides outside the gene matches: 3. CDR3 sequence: CASSIGDRSQPQHF. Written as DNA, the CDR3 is TGTGCCAGTAGTATAGGGGACAGATCTCAGCCCCAGCATTTT.

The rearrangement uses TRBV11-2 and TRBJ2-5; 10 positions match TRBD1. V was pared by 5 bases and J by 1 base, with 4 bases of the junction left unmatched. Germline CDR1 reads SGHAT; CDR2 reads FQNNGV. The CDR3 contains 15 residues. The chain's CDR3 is CASSPGTGAQETQYF. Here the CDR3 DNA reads TGTGCCAGCAGCCCAGGGACAGGGGCCCAAGAGACCCAGTACTTC.

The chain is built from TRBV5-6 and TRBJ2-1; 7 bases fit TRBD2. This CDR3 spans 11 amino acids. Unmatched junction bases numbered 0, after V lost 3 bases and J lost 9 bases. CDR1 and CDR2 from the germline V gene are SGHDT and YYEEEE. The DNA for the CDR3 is TGTGCCAGCAGCTGGGAGGGTGAGCAGTTCTTC. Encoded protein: CASSWEGEQFF.

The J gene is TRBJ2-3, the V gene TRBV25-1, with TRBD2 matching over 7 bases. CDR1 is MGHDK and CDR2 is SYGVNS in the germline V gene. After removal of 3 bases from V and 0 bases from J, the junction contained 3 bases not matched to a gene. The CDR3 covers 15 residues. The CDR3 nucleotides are TGTGCCAGCAGTGAGCTAGCGGTGAGCACAGATACGCAGTATTTT. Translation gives CASSELAVSTDTQYF.

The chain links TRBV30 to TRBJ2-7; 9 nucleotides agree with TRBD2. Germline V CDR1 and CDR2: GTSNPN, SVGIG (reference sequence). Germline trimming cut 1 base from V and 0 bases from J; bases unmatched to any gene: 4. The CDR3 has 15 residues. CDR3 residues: CAWSGLAGLSYEQYF. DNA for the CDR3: TGTGCCTGGAGTGGGCTAGCGGGGCTCTCCTACGAGCAGTACTTC.

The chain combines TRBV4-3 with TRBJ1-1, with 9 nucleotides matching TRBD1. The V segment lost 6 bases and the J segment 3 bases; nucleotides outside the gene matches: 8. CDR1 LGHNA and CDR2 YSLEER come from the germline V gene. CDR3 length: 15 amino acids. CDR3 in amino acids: CASSTGGILYTEAFF. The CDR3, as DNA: TGCGCCAGCAGTACAGGGGGCATTTTGTACACTGAAGCTTTCTTT.

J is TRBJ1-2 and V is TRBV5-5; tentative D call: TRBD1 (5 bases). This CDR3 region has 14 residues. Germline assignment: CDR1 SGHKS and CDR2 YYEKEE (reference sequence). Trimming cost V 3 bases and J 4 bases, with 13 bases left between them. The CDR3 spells CASSWGRGGYGYTF. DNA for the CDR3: TGTGCCAGCAGCTGGGGTCGCGGGGGCTATGGCTACACCTTC.

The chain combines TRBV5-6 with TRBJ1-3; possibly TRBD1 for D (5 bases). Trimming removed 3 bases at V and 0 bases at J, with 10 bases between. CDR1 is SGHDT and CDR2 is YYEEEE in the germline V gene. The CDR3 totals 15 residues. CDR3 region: CASSWGEYSGNTIYF. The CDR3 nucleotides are TGTGCCAGCAGCTGGGGGGAATACTCTGGAAACACCATATATTTT.

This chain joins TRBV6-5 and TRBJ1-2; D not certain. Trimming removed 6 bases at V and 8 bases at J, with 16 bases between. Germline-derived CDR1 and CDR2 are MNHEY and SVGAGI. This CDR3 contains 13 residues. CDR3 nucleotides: TGTGCCAGCAGCAACGGGAAAATTAGGGGCTACACCTTC. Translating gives CASSNGKIRGYTF.

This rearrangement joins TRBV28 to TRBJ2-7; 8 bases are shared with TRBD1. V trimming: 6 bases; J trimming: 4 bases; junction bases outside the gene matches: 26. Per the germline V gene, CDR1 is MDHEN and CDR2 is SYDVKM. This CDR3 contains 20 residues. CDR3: CASSTRGGQGAIPKPYEQYF. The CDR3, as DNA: TGTGCCAGCAGCACACGAGGGGGCCAGGGGGCAATCCCCAAGCCTTACGAGCAGTACTTC.

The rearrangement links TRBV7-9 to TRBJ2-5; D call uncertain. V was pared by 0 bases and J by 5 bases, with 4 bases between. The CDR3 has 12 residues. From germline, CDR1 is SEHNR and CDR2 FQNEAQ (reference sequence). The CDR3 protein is CASSLALETQYF. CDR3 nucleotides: TGTGCCAGCAGCTTAGCTCTGGAGACCCAGTACTTC.